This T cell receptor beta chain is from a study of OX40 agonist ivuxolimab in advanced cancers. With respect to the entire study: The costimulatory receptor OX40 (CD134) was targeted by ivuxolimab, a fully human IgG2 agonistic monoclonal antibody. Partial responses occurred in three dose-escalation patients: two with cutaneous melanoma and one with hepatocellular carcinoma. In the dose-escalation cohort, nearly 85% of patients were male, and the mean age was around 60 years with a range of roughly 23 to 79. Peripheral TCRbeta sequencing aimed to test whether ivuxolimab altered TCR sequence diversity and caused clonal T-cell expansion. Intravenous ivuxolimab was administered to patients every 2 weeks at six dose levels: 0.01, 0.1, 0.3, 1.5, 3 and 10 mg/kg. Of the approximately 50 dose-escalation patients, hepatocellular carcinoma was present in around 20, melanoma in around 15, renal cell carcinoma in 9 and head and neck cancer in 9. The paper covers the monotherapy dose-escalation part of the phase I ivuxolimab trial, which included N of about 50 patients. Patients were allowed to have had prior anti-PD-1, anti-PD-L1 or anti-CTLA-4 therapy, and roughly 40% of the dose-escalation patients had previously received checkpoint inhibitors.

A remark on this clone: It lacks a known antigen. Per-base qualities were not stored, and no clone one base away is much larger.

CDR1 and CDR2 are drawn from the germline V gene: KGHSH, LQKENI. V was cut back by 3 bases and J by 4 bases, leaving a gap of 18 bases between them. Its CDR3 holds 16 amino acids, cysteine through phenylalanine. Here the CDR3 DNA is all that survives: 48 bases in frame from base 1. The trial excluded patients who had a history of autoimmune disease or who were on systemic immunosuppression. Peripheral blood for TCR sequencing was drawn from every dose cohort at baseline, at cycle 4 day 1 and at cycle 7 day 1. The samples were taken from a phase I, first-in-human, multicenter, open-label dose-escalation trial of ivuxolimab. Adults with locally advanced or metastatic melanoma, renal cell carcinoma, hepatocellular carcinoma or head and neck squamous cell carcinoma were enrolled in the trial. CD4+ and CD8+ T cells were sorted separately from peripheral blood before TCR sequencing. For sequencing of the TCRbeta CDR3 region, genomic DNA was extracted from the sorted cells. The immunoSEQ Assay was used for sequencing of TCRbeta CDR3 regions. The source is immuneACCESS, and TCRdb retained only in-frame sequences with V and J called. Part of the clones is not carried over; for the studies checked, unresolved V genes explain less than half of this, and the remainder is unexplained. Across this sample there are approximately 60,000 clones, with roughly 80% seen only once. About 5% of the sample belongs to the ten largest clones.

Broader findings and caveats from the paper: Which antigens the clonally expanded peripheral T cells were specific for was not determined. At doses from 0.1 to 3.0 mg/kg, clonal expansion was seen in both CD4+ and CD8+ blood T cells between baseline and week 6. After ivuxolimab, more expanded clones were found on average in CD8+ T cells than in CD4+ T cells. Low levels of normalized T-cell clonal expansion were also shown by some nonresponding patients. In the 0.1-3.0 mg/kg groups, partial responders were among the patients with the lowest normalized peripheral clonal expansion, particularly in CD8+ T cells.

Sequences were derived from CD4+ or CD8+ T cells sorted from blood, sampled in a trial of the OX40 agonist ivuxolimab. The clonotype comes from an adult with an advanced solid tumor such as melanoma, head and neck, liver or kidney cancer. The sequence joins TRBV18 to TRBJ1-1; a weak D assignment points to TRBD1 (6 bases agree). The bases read TGTGCCAGCTCACCCTCTTGGGAGGCAGGGGCCACTGAAGCTTTCTTT. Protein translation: CASSPSWEAGATEAFF.